One and the same sample provided the 20 T cell receptor beta chains below, sequenced in a study of blood T cell repertoires in COVID-19. The method was immunoSEQ multiplex PCR; TCRdb's version includes in-frame clones alone and lacks a portion of them. The top ten hold approximately 1.1% of the sample, which has some 120,000 clones, 70% to 90% seen once. Sequencing was done on a sample of peripheral blood. The receptors were gathered from a woman of 80 years or more with acute or convalescent COVID-19.

This clone came up once. The rearrangement joins TRBV9 to TRBJ1-2, with 7 bases identical to TRBD1. This CDR3 is 16 amino acids long. The V gene's germline CDR1 is SGDLS and CDR2 YYNGEE. V was pared by 0 bases and J by 7 bases, with 12 bases of the junction left unmatched. In DNA, the CDR3 is TGTGCCAGCAGCGTAGGCCAGGGGGGCCAATATGGTGGCTACACCTTC. Translation gives CASSVGQGGQYGGYTF.

The chain employs TRBV19 and TRBJ1-4, with 8 bases that match TRBD1. The germline V gene encodes CDR1 LNHDA and CDR2 SQIVND (reference sequence). The V segment lost 5 bases and the J segment 8 bases; nucleotides outside the gene matches: 7. The CDR3 totals 14 residues. The CDR3, as DNA: TGTGCCAGTAGTTTAATGGGACAGGCCGAAAAACTGTTTTTT. Translated, it gives CASSLMGQAEKLFF.

This clone was counted a single time. V is TRBV4-1 and J is TRBJ1-4; 7 bases map to TRBD1. In germline, CDR1 is MGHRA, CDR2 YSYEKL. V dropped 0 bases and J dropped 8; count of bases not matched to a gene: 12. The CDR3 covers 17 residues. The CDR3, as DNA: TGCGCCAGCAGCCAAGATGTGGGTTATAGGGGGCGCGAAAAACTGTTTTTT. As protein: CASSQDVGYRGREKLFF.

Here the CDR3 reads CASSRPDRSNEQFF. The DNA for the CDR3 is TGTGCCAGCAGCAGACCCGACAGGAGCAATGAGCAGTTCTTC. The V and J genes are TRBV5-6 and TRBJ2-1, with TRBD1 as a possible D gene (6 bases). The V gene lost 4 bases and the J gene lost 6 bases, with 14 bases spanning the gap. Germline V gene data show CDR1 as SGHDT and CDR2 as YYEEEE. The CDR3 is 14 amino acids.

This clone was detected a few times. The chain joins TRBV7-8 to TRBJ2-7; tentative D call: TRBD2 (5 bases). The CDR3 extends over 19 amino acids. V was cut by 5 bases and J by 5 bases, with 31 bases left in between. Per the germline V gene, CDR1 is SGHVS and CDR2 is FQNEAQ. The CDR3 coding sequence is TGTGCCAGCAGCCCCCGCCCGCCCTCCCCTAGCTATCCTAAGCACGAGCAGTACTTC. The encoded protein is CASSPRPPSPSYPKHEQYF.

Only a few counts were recorded for this clone. The chain has TRBV9 and TRBJ1-6; no definite D call. Germline values: CDR1 SGDLS, CDR2 YYNGEE. The CDR3 sequence is 15 residues long. V lost 5 bases to trimming and J lost 6 bases, with 15 bases between them. CDR3 amino acids: CASSRGGDGNSPLHF. As DNA, the CDR3 is TGTGCCAGCAGTCGTGGTGGAGACGGTAATTCACCCCTCCACTTT. The full variable domain, with the rest looked up from reference TRBV9 and TRBJ1-6, is DSGVTQTPKHLITATGQRVTLRCSPRSGDLSVYWYQQSLDQGLQFLIQYYNGEERAKGNILERFSAQQFPDLHSELNLSSLELGDSALYFCASSRGGDGNSPLHFGNGTRLTVT.

V usage is TRBV7-3 and J usage is TRBJ1-1; possible D gene TRBD1, 5 bases. The V gene lost 4 bases and the J gene lost 8 bases, with 14 bases spanning the gap. CDR3 length: 13 amino acids. Germline CDR1 is SGHTA and CDR2 is FQGTGA. The CDR3 coding sequence is TGTGCCAGCAGCTCTAAGCCGACAGCCGAAGCTTTCTTT. Residues: CASSSKPTAEAFF.

V usage is TRBV7-2 and J usage is TRBJ1-5; weak D call: TRBD1 (5 bases). CDR1 and CDR2 (germline): SGHTA, FQGNSA. This CDR3 region has 15 residues. Deletions cut 5 bases from V and 0 bases from J, with 11 bases between. The CDR3 protein is CASSQDRNSNQPQHF. CDR3 coding DNA: TGTGCCAGCAGCCAAGACAGAAATAGCAATCAGCCCCAGCATTTT.

V usage is TRBV5-5 and J usage is TRBJ1-1, with a weak D call TRBD1 (6 bases). Trimming took 2 bases from V and 6 from J, leaving 17 bases between them. The germline V gene encodes CDR1 SGHKS and CDR2 YYEKEE (reference sequence). The CDR3 sequence is 15 residues long. Here the CDR3 reads CASSFSQGYNAEAFF. The CDR3 nucleotides are TGTGCCAGCAGCTTCTCACAGGGTTACAACGCTGAAGCTTTCTTT. The complete variable domain, with remaining parts taken from reference TRBV5-5 and TRBJ1-1, reads DAGVTQSPTHLIKTRGQQVTLRCSPISGHKSVSWYQQVLGQGPQFIFQYYEKEERGRGNFPDRFSARQFPNYSSELNVNALLLGDSALYLCASSFSQGYNAEAFFGQGTRLTVV.

The chain recombines TRBV19 with TRBJ2-6; TRBD2 is a possible D gene (5 bases). The V and J ends lost 6 bases and 0 bases respectively, with 18 bases between them. Germline CDR1 is LNHDA and CDR2 is SQIVND (reference sequence). The CDR3 runs 18 residues. DNA of the CDR3: TGTGCCAGTAGCCTTGAGGGCGGTCCCCTCTCTGGGGCCAACGTCCTGACTTTC. It codes for CASSLEGGPLSGANVLTF.

The rearrangement links TRBV6-5 to TRBJ1-3; D is possibly TRBD1 (5 bases). The length of the CDR3 is 14 residues. Per the germline V gene, CDR1 is MNHEY and CDR2 is SVGAGI. V gave up 5 bases and J gave up 0 bases, with 8 bases separating them. The CDR3 protein is CASSRGSSGNTIYF. As DNA, the CDR3 is TGTGCCAGCAGTCGGGGGAGCTCTGGAAACACCATATATTTT.

The chain links TRBV4-1 to TRBJ1-1; 8 nucleotides align to TRBD1. CDR3 size: 14 residues. V was pared by 6 bases and J by 1 base, with 4 bases of the junction left unmatched. Germline V gives CDR1 MGHRA, CDR2 YSYEKL. In nucleotides, the CDR3 is TGCGCCAGCAGTCCGGACAGGGCGAACACTGAAGCTTTCTTT. It specifies CASSPDRANTEAFF.

The V call is TRBV9, the J call TRBJ2-3, with 7 bases lining up with TRBD2. Trimming at V came to 1 base and at J to 2 bases, leaving 4 bases not matched to a gene. The CDR3 extends over 15 amino acids. Germline V lookup: CDR1 SGDLS, CDR2 YYNGEE. The CDR3 DNA follows: TGTGCCAGCAGCGTACAGGGACTATTCACAGATACGCAGTATTTT. Translating gives CASSVQGLFTDTQYF.

The chain employs TRBV7-2 and TRBJ1-5; D may be TRBD1 (5 bases). V dropped 8 bases and J dropped 7 bases, with 15 bases sitting between them. There are 13 residues in the CDR3. The germline V gene has CDR1 SGHTA and CDR2 FQGNSA. This CDR3 is CASAIGVGQPQHF. The CDR3 DNA follows: TGTGCCAGCGCTATAGGGGTTGGGCAGCCCCAGCATTTT.

The chain combines TRBV4-3 with TRBJ2-5, with 7 bases identical to TRBD2. The CDR3 runs to 15 residues. Germline values: CDR1 LGHNA, CDR2 YSLEER. V shed 2 bases, J shed 5 bases, and the junction held 8 bases outside the gene matches. The CDR3 reads CASSQPRLAGETQYF. In DNA, the CDR3 is TGCGCCAGCAGCCAACCTCGACTAGCCGGGGAGACCCAGTACTTC.

The rearrangement joins TRBV4-1 to TRBJ2-6; 7 positions match TRBD1. The CDR3 runs 16 residues. The V gene's germline CDR1 is MGHRA and CDR2 YSYEKL. The V and J ends lost 3 bases and 0 bases, in that order; junction bases with no gene match: 2. The CDR3 DNA follows: TGCGCCAGCAGCCAGACAGGGCTCTCTGGGGCCAACGTCCTGACTTTC. It yields the protein CASSQTGLSGANVLTF.

The rearrangement uses TRBV5-1 and TRBJ1-1; D may be TRBD1 (5 bases). V lost 0 bases to trimming and J lost 7 bases, with 13 bases between them. Germline CDR1 and CDR2: SGHRS and YFSETQ. CDR3 length: 14 residues. The chain's CDR3 is CASSLAGGEREAFF. CDR3 nucleotide sequence: TGCGCCAGCAGCTTGGCCGGGGGGGAGCGTGAAGCTTTCTTT.

The genes are TRBV3-1 (or the pseudogene TRBV3-2) and TRBJ1-1, with 8 bases fitting TRBD1. The CDR3 totals 15 residues. The V gene end was trimmed by 4 bases and the J gene end by 1 base; junction bases not matched to a gene: 5. Per the germline V gene, CDR1 is LGHDT and CDR2 is YNNKEL (reference sequence). The CDR3 sequence is CASSPRQGPNTEAFF. The CDR3 DNA follows: TGTGCCAGCAGCCCCCGACAGGGGCCGAACACTGAAGCTTTCTTT.

This chain connects TRBV12-3 or TRBV12-4 to TRBJ1-1; D is possibly TRBD1 (5 bases). The CDR3 sequence is 13 residues long. Deletions cut 7 bases from V and 0 bases from J, with 9 bases between. The DNA of the CDR3 is TGTGCCAGCACCCCCAGGGTGAACACTGAAGCTTTCTTT. This gives the protein CASTPRVNTEAFF.

The V and J genes are TRBV7-9 and TRBJ1-2; 8 bases are shared with TRBD1. The CDR3 sequence is 14 residues long. Germline CDR1 SEHNR, CDR2 FQNEAQ (reference sequence). Losses at the gene ends were 5 bases for V and 0 bases for J; bases not matched to a gene: 2. For the CDR3, the DNA is TGTGCCAGCAGCGTGACAGGGGCTAACTATGGCTACACCTTC. Amino acids: CASSVTGANYGYTF. Complete variable domain (other parts from reference TRBV7-9 and TRBJ1-2): DTGVSQNPRHKITKRGQNVTFRCDPISEHNRLYWYRQTLGQGPEFLTYFQNEAQLEKSRLLSDRFSAERPKGSFSTLEIQRTEQGDSAMYLCASSVTGANYGYTFGSGTRLTVV.